This TCR beta chain was found in a study of T cells after posttransplantation cyclophosphamide. General observations from the study: After PTCy, TRB diversity resembled that of CNI/methotrexate controls.

TCRdb keeps only in-frame clones here, not all; method: immunoSEQ multiplex PCR. The sample yields about 52,000 clones, approximately 94% seen once. With regard to this clone: Antigen specificity is unknown.

This receptor was identified in a woman younger than 45 in good health and a related stem cell transplant donor. The sample was PBMCs.

DNA for the CDR3: TGTGCCAGCAGTGATTGGGGAACAGGGATAGGGTACAATGAGCAGTTCTTC. Protein product: CASSDWGTGIGYNEQFF. The V and J genes are TRBV6-1 and TRBJ2-1, with D perhaps matching TRBD1 (6 bases). V dropped 3 bases and J dropped 4 bases, with 19 bases sitting between them. Germline V lookup: CDR1 MNHNS, CDR2 SASEGT. The CDR3 runs to 17 residues.